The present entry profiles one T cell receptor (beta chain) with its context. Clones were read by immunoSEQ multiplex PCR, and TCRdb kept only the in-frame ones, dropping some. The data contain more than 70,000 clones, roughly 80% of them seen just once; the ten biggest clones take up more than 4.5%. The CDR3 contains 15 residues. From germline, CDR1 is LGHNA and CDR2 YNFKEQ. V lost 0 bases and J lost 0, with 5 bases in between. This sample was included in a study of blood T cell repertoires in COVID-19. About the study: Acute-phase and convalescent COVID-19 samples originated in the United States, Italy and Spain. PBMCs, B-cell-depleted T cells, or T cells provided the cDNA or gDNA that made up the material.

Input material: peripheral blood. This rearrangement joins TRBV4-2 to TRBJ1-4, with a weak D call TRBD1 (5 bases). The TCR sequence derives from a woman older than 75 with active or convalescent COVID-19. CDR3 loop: CASSQDRATNEKLFF. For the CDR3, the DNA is TGTGCCAGCAGCCAAGACAGGGCAACTAATGAAAAACTGTTTTTT.